The 21 T cell receptor beta chains below come from one sample, sequenced in a study of cytomegalovirus exposure and HLA in healthy donors. Both 60 Vbeta primers and 13 Jbeta primers went into the PCR. Assay: immunoSEQ multiplex PCR; the TCRdb copy retains only in-frame clones and omits some. This table holds under 130,000 clones, approximately 70% found once. The sample comprised PBMCs. These receptors were taken from a man aged 30-40 years in good health and CMV-seronegative.

The chain carries TRBV5-1 and TRBJ1-2; 11 positions agree with TRBD1. This CDR3 contains 16 residues. Germline assignment: CDR1 SGHRS and CDR2 YFSETQ. Trimming removed 4 bases from V and 8 bases from J; junction bases left unmatched: 13. The CDR3 nucleotides read TGCGCCAGCAGCAAAAACGCAGGACAGGGGGCGCCGGGCTACACCTTC. This sequence encodes CASSKNAGQGAPGYTF.

This chain uses TRBV5-5 with TRBJ2-3, with D possibly being TRBD2 (6 bases). The CDR3 loop spans 13 amino acids. V was cut by 4 bases and J by 4 bases, with 10 bases left in between. The germline V gene has CDR1 SGHKS and CDR2 YYEKEE (reference sequence). The CDR3 reads CASSVRLADTQYF. CDR3 nucleotides: TGTGCCAGCAGCGTCCGACTAGCAGATACGCAGTATTTT.

The rearrangement joins TRBV4-2 to TRBJ2-6; 12 nucleotides align to TRBD1. This CDR3 is built from 21 residues. Germline CDR1 reads LGHNA; CDR2 reads YNFKEQ. Trimming at V came to 1 base and at J to 4 bases, leaving 14 bases not matched to a gene. CDR3 coding DNA: TGTGCCAGCAGCCAAGGAATGATCTGGGGACAGGGGGCTTCGGGGGCCAACGTCCTGACTTTC. It specifies CASSQGMIWGQGASGANVLTF.

This rearrangement joins TRBV30 to TRBJ2-3; D possibly corresponds to TRBD1 (5 bases). The V gene's germline CDR1 is GTSNPN and CDR2 SVGIG (reference sequence). Trimming left V 0 bases short and J 1 base short, with 11 bases between. The CDR3 loop spans 15 amino acids. CDR3: CAWSVQGEGTDTQYF. CDR3 DNA sequence: TGTGCCTGGAGTGTACAAGGGGAAGGCACAGATACGCAGTATTTT.

This chain links TRBV2 with TRBJ1-1; 7 nucleotides line up with TRBD1. CDR3 length: 12 amino acids. CDR1 and CDR2 (germline): SNHLY, FYNNEI. Trimming at V came to 7 bases and at J to 5 bases, leaving 4 bases not matched to a gene. The CDR3 sequence: CASNSGGTEAFF. For the CDR3, the DNA is TGTGCCAGCAACTCAGGGGGGACTGAAGCTTTCTTT.

This clone was detected only once. V is TRBV30 and J is TRBJ2-7, with D unresolved. Between the trimmed V and J ends, which lost 0 bases and 3 bases, there was a span of 6 bases. Germline V gene lookup returns CDR1 GTSNPN and CDR2 SVGIG (reference sequence). CDR3 length: 12 amino acids. This chain's CDR3 is CAWSVNSYEQYF. In DNA, the CDR3 is TGTGCCTGGAGTGTAAACAGCTACGAGCAGTACTTC.

This clone was observed a few times. CDR3: CASSLPPPPGGTQYF. In nucleotides, the CDR3 is TGTGCCAGCAGCTTACCCCCGCCTCCCGGGGGGACCCAGTACTTC. The chain is built from TRBV7-2 and TRBJ2-5; D possibly corresponds to TRBD2 (6 bases). Germline CDR1 reads SGHTA; CDR2 reads FQGNSA. The CDR3 covers 15 residues. V was trimmed by 2 bases and J by 7 bases, leaving 17 bases between them.

The chain employs TRBV5-1 and TRBJ2-7; D is uncertain. Germline CDR1 and CDR2: SGHRS and YFSETQ. V was clipped by 0 bases and J by 2 bases, with 9 bases between them. This CDR3 contains 14 residues. CDR3 in amino acids: CASSLGWQTYEQYF. The CDR3, as DNA: TGCGCCAGCAGCTTGGGATGGCAGACCTACGAGCAGTACTTC.

V and J are TRBV6-1 and TRBJ2-3; D gene ambiguous. V lost 1 base, J lost 7 bases, and 15 bases lay in between. The CDR3 has 15 residues. Germline assignment: CDR1 MNHNS and CDR2 SASEGT. The CDR3 loop reads CASSEGQYAGYTQYF. DNA for the CDR3: TGTGCCAGCAGTGAAGGGCAGTATGCTGGTTATACGCAGTATTTT.

A single count supports this clone. This chain links TRBV18 with TRBJ2-1; maybe TRBD2 (5 bases). The CDR3 has 15 amino acids. From germline, CDR1 is KGHSH and CDR2 LQKENI. V gave up 3 bases and J gave up 0 bases, with 9 bases separating them. CDR3 region: CASSPNGNSYNEQFF. CDR3 nucleotides: TGTGCCAGCTCACCGAACGGGAACTCCTACAATGAGCAGTTCTTC. The whole variable domain, filled in from reference TRBV18 and TRBJ2-1, reads NAGVMQNPRHLVRRRGQEARLRCSPMKGHSHVYWYRQLPEEGLKFMVYLQKENIIDESGMPKERFSAEFPKEGPSILRIQQVVRGDSAAYFCASSPNGNSYNEQFFGPGTRLTVL.

The rearrangement links TRBV19 to TRBJ1-5; tentatively, D is TRBD1 (5 bases). V was trimmed by 2 bases and J by 5 bases, leaving 16 bases between them. CDR3 size: 16 residues. Looked up from germline, CDR1 is LNHDA and CDR2 is SQIVND (reference sequence). CDR3 in DNA: TGTGCCAGTAGTATATTGTCCGCAGGGTCCGATCAGCCCCAGCATTTT. The encoded protein is CASSILSAGSDQPQHF.

This sequence joins TRBV5-1 and TRBJ2-2; 10 nucleotides align to TRBD2. The J segment lost 7 bases and the V segment lost 7 bases, leaving 10 bases of the junction unmatched. Germline CDR1 is SGHRS and CDR2 is YFSETQ. The CDR3 runs to 15 residues. The CDR3 bases are TGCGCCAGCCAGAAACTAGCGGGAAACGTCGGGGAGCTGTTTTTT. Encoded protein: CASQKLAGNVGELFF.

To note about this clone: The sample carries other DNA sequences with the same CDR3. J is TRBJ2-1 and V is TRBV29-1, with a weak D call TRBD1 (5 bases). CDR3 length equals 13 residues. From germline, CDR1 is SQVTM and CDR2 ANQGSEA. Trimming removed 5 bases from V and 2 bases from J, with 10 bases in between. CDR3 region: CSVQGTPYNEQFF. The CDR3 DNA follows: TGCAGCGTTCAGGGAACCCCCTACAATGAGCAGTTCTTC.

As concerns this clone: This CDR3 fails to terminate in the conserved phenylalanine or tryptophan, so it likely reflects a read error. The rearrangement uses TRBV5-6 and TRBJ2-7; 9 nucleotides line up with TRBD2. CDR1 is SGHDT and CDR2 is YYEEEE in the germline V gene. This CDR3 is built from 14 residues. The trim removed 4 bases at V and 6 bases at J, leaving 8 bases unmatched. CDR3 amino acids: CASSLSGRFIEQYL. As DNA, the CDR3 is TGTGCCAGCAGCCTTAGCGGGAGATTTATCGAGCAGTACCTC.

This clone was found once. The chain employs TRBV19 and TRBJ1-4; D unclear. The ends were cut back, 3 bases at V and 4 bases at J, with 18 bases in the middle. The CDR3 has 17 residues. The germline V gene has CDR1 LNHDA and CDR2 SQIVND (reference sequence). The DNA of the CDR3 is TGTGCCAGTAGTATTTGTAGTGAGGGTTCGGGTAATGAAAAACTGTTTTTT. This codes for CASSICSEGSGNEKLFF.

The V gene is TRBV5-1, the J gene TRBJ2-1; the match to TRBD2 covers 13 bases. Germline loops: CDR1 SGHRS, CDR2 YFSETQ. This CDR3 spans 17 amino acids. J lost 5 bases, V lost 0 bases, and 5 bases had no gene match. This CDR3 reads CASSLAPGTSGNNEQFF. In DNA, the CDR3 is TGCGCCAGCAGCTTGGCCCCCGGGACTAGCGGGAACAATGAGCAGTTCTTC.

The CDR3 DNA reads TGTGCCAGCAGGCCTAGCGGGAGCTACGAGCAGTACTTC. Translation gives CASRPSGSYEQYF. The rearrangement joins TRBV27 to TRBJ2-7; 10 positions match TRBD2. This CDR3 has 13 amino acids. J gave up 3 bases and V 6 bases, and 2 bases lay outside the gene matches. CDR1 MNHEY and CDR2 SMNVEV come from the germline V gene (reference sequence).

This clone was counted only a few times. The chain recombines TRBV7-9 with TRBJ2-1, with 7 bases that match TRBD2. With V trimmed by 0 bases and J by 7 bases, 3 bases remained unmatched. This CDR3 is built from 14 residues. Germline CDR1 SEHNR, CDR2 FQNEAQ (reference sequence). CDR3 in DNA: TGTGCCAGCAGCTTAGCGGGGGGGGAGAATGAGCAGTTCTTC. Its translation: CASSLAGGENEQFF.

The rearrangement uses TRBV11-2 and TRBJ2-3; TRBD2 aligns across 8 bases. V was pared by 5 bases and J by 3 bases, with 19 bases of the junction left unmatched. This CDR3 has 19 residues. CDR1 is SGHAT and CDR2 is FQNNGV in the germline V gene. CDR3 region: CASSLRSVSGSRGTDTQYF. CDR3 nucleotides: TGTGCCAGCAGCCTTAGGAGCGTAAGCGGGAGTAGGGGGACAGATACGCAGTATTTT.

This clone was found once. This chain joins TRBV12-5 and TRBJ1-2; 8 bases fit TRBD1. Looked up from germline, CDR1 is LGHNT and CDR2 is FRNRAP. This CDR3 has 20 amino acids. Unmatched junction bases numbered 17, after V lost 2 bases and J lost 0 bases. CDR3 bases: TGTGCTAGTGGTTTGTATAGGGGCAGGGGGCCCCTCAATTCTAACTATGGCTACACCTTC. Amino acid sequence: CASGLYRGRGPLNSNYGYTF. Full variable domain (missing parts from reference TRBV12-5 and TRBJ1-2): DARVTQTPRHKVTEMGQEVTMRCQPILGHNTVFWYRQTMMQGLELLAYFRNRAPLDDSGMPKDRFSAEMPDATLATLKIQPSEPRDSAVYFCASGLYRGRGPLNSNYGYTFGSGTRLTVV.

The rearrangement joins TRBV5-5 to TRBJ1-1, with D perhaps matching TRBD1 (6 bases). Between the trimmed V and J ends, which lost 4 bases and 0 bases, there was a span of 13 bases. The CDR3 extends over 15 amino acids. CDR1 SGHKS and CDR2 YYEKEE come from the germline V gene (reference sequence). The CDR3 reads CASSIQQGMNTEAFF. The CDR3 coding sequence is TGTGCCAGCAGCATACAACAGGGCATGAACACTGAAGCTTTCTTT.